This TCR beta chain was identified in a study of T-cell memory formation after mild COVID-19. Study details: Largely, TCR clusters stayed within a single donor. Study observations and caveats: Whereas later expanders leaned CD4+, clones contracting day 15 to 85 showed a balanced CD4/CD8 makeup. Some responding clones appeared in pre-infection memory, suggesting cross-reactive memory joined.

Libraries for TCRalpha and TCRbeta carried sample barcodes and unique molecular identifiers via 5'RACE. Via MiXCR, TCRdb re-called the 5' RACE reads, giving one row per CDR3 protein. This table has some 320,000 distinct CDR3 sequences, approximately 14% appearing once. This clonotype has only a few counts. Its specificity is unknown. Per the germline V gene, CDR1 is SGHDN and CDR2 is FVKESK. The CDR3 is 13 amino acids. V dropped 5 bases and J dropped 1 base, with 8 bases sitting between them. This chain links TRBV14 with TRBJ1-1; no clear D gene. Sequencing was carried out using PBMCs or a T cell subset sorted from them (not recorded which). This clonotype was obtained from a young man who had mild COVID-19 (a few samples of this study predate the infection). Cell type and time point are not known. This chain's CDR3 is CASSFTENTEAFF. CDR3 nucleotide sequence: TGTGCCAGCAGCTTTACAGAGAACACTGAAGCTTTCTTT.